This T cell receptor (beta chain) was recovered during a study of STAT3 mutations in large granular lymphocyte leukemia (dated by TCRdb to between 2018 and 2020). The study in broad terms: Canonical activating STAT3 mutations were detected in roughly half of the longitudinally sequenced T-LGLL patients. Over half of the T-LGLL patients were given one or more immunosuppressive therapy regimens, and less than 45% of those treated had a hematologic response. Serial deep sequencing of TCRbeta CDR3 and STAT3 was performed in patients with T-cell large granular lymphocyte leukemia to reconstruct clonal hierarchy and dynamics. Approximately 19 representative T-LGLL cases were selected from an initial cohort of 200 to 250 LGL patients for longitudinal TCRbeta and STAT3 sequencing. As controls, the study also included longitudinal sequencing of two patients with natural killer LGL leukemia. Each patient was sequenced at an average of roughly 3.7 time points, ranging from 2 to 8 samplings.

DNA was extracted from blood mononuclear cells, with the same DNA used for both TCR and STAT3 sequencing. Comment on this clone: It has no known antigen specificity. Base-call qualities are not available, and no considerably larger clone is one nucleotide away.

An Illumina MiSeq was used to sequence the TCRbeta libraries, yielding an average of roughly 41,000 productive templates per sample. Using multiplex PCR amplification, the immunoSEQ assay generated the TCRbeta CDR3 libraries. Regarding the original processing steps: Repertoire diversity was calculated as previously defined, and values close to 0 indicated extremely monoclonal samples. TCRdb took this table from immuneACCESS and kept in-frame rearrangements with V and J called. Such tables lack part of the clones; where checked against another copy, unresolved V genes explain under half of the gap, and the rest is unexplained. That table furnishes V, J and clone size, whereas the DNA furnished D and trimming. This sample has about 42,000 clones in its table, and 80% to 85% of those were observed once. The biggest ten clones account for approximately 0.41% of the sample. From a lookup of the germline V gene, CDR1 and CDR2 are SQVTM and ANQGSEA. Here V drops 6 bases and J drops 2 bases, and the junction holds 3 bases not matched to any gene. The CDR3 runs 13 residues from the cysteine to the phenylalanine. Only CDR3 DNA remains: 39 bases, in frame from the first base.

The paper's findings and limits, for the study overall: Linking therapy response to changes in TCR clonal burden was complicated by variable intervals between samplings and by differing treatment regimens. Every T-LGLL patient showed at least one immunodominant TCRbeta clonotype, and about half showed multiple immunodominant subclonotypes. Because no samples were available when a clone first appeared, clonal expansion was inferred from samplings taken at other points. TCR clonotype switching after therapy was seen in about 35% of the 18 patients, with all newly emerging clones being STAT3 wild type. Several patients had a dominant TCR clone burden greater than the STAT3 mutant burden, which suggests that the STAT3 mutation arose secondarily within a clone that had already expanded. Persisting codominant clonotypes in some patients meant a small but highly pathogenic clone may have been missed.

This sequence was found in a human donor with T large granular lymphocyte leukemia. Some clones in this sample may be carry-over from other donors' samples. The chain joins TRBV29-1 to TRBJ1-2; the central 10 bases match TRBD1. The sample taken for sequencing was PBMCs. The nucleotide sequence is given as TGCAGCGTGGGACAGGGGAACAACTATGGCTACACCTTC. Its translation is CSVGQGNNYGYTF.